This is a list of T cell receptor beta chains from one sample in a study of T cells in Graves' hyperthyroidism and ophthalmopathy. One entry per CDR3 protein results from TCRdb running MiXCR on the multiplex PCR reads. This sample has about 640,000 distinct CDR3 sequences, with around 21% found just once. The sequenced sample was blood. The receptors were gathered from a man aged 25-40 years with Graves' ophthalmopathy. Each CDR3 is given with its conserved first and last residue. A D gene is named only where the DNA matches it firmly. Only some rows state a clone size, as once, few, many or a class for expanded clones.

j_call: TRBJ2-2; v_call: TRBV19; d_call: .; clone_size: few; cdr3_aa: CASSQLSGNTGELFF; cdr3_nt: TGTGCCAGTAGCCAACTTAGCGGGAACACCGGGGAGCTGTTTTTT
j_call: TRBJ2-1; v_call: TRBV20-1; d_call: .; clone_size: many; cdr3_aa: CSANVGLSSYNEQFF; cdr3_nt: TGCAGTGCTAACGTTGGACTGAGCTCCTACAATGAGCAGTTCTTC
j_call: TRBJ2-2; v_call: TRBV28; d_call: .; clone_size: .; cdr3_aa: CASMVNQNTGELFF; cdr3_nt: TGTGCCAGCATGGTAAATCAGAACACCGGGGAGCTGTTTTTT
j_call: TRBJ1-1; v_call: TRBV5-1; d_call: .; clone_size: many; cdr3_aa: CASSLGGTNRHTEAFF; cdr3_nt: TGCGCCAGCAGCTTGGGGGGGACGAATAGACACACTGAAGCTTTCTTT
j_call: TRBJ2-3; v_call: TRBV6-5; d_call: TRBD2; clone_size: .; cdr3_aa: CASSYRLSRGTSGSPTDTQYF; cdr3_nt: TGTGCCAGCAGTTATCGCTTGTCCAGGGGGACTAGCGGGAGTCCCACAGATACGCAGTATTTT
j_call: TRBJ2-3; v_call: TRBV20-1; d_call: .; clone_size: .; cdr3_aa: CSASPDPTRGTQYF; cdr3_nt: TGCAGTGCTAGCCCGGACCCCACCAGGGGTACGCAGTATTTT
j_call: TRBJ1-1; v_call: TRBV27; d_call: .; clone_size: few; cdr3_aa: CASSPYSAGNTEAFF; cdr3_nt: TGTGCCAGCAGTCCCTATTCGGCCGGGAACACTGAAGCTTTCTTT
j_call: TRBJ2-7; v_call: TRBV27; d_call: TRBD2; clone_size: many; cdr3_aa: CASRGGATEQYF; cdr3_nt: TGTGCCAGCAGGGGAGGGGCGACCGAGCAGTACTTC
j_call: TRBJ2-5; v_call: TRBV12-3/TRBV12-4; d_call: TRBD1; clone_size: many; cdr3_aa: CASSKRQGDRETQYF; cdr3_nt: TGTGCCAGCAGTAAGCGACAGGGAGACCGAGAGACCCAGTACTTC
j_call: TRBJ1-3; v_call: TRBV30; d_call: .; clone_size: .; cdr3_aa: CAWSVTGNTIYF; cdr3_nt: TGTGCCTGGAGTGTAACTGGAAACACCATATATTTT
j_call: TRBJ2-1; v_call: TRBV28; d_call: .; clone_size: many; cdr3_aa: CASKQGSPYNEQFF; cdr3_nt: TGTGCCAGCAAGCAGGGCTCTCCCTACAATGAGCAGTTCTTC
j_call: TRBJ1-1; v_call: TRBV28; d_call: .; clone_size: .; cdr3_aa: CASSIGGMNTEAFF; cdr3_nt: TGTGCCAGCAGTATAGGGGGTATGAACACTGAAGCTTTCTTT
j_call: TRBJ2-3; v_call: TRBV20-1; d_call: TRBD2; clone_size: many; cdr3_aa: CSARDVRESTDTQYF; cdr3_nt: TGCAGTGCTAGAGATGTGCGGGAGAGCACAGATACGCAGTATTTT
j_call: TRBJ1-3; v_call: TRBV6-1; d_call: .; clone_size: .; cdr3_aa: CASRSFNGNTIYF; cdr3_nt: TGTGCCAGCAGGTCCTTTAATGGAAACACCATATATTTT
j_call: TRBJ2-2; v_call: TRBV6-2/TRBV6-3; d_call: .; clone_size: .; cdr3_aa: CASSKTLRGQGTGELFF; cdr3_nt: TGTGCCAGCAGCAAAACATTGCGGGGGCAGGGCACCGGGGAGCTGTTTTTT
j_call: TRBJ2-7; v_call: TRBV3-2; d_call: .; clone_size: .; cdr3_aa: CASSPRDYYEQYF; cdr3_nt: TGTGCCAGCAGCCCCCGGGACTACTACGAGCAGTACTTC
j_call: TRBJ2-5; v_call: TRBV20-1; d_call: TRBD2; clone_size: .; cdr3_aa: CSARVQAGRGTSETQYF; cdr3_nt: TGCAGTGCTAGAGTGCAAGCGGGACGAGGAACGTCAGAGACCCAGTACTTC
j_call: TRBJ2-1; v_call: TRBV6-1; d_call: .; clone_size: many; cdr3_aa: CASTPGREQFF; cdr3_nt: TGTGCCAGCACCCCTGGCCGTGAGCAGTTCTTC
j_call: TRBJ2-1; v_call: TRBV6-2/TRBV6-3; d_call: TRBD1; clone_size: few; cdr3_aa: CASSNSGTGAYEQFF; cdr3_nt: TGTGCCAGCAGTAATTCGGGGACAGGGGCCTACGAGCAGTTCTTC
j_call: TRBJ2-7; v_call: TRBV9; d_call: TRBD1; clone_size: .; cdr3_aa: CASSENRGNYDEQYF; cdr3_nt: TGTGCCAGCAGTGAAAACAGGGGGAATTACGACGAGCAGTACTTC
j_call: TRBJ1-2; v_call: TRBV7-2; d_call: .; clone_size: .; cdr3_aa: CASSPQTTNYGYTF; cdr3_nt: TGTGCCAGCAGCCCCCAAACAACTAACTATGGCTACACCTTC
j_call: TRBJ2-1; v_call: TRBV18; d_call: .; clone_size: .; cdr3_aa: CASSPPTVRGSEQFF; cdr3_nt: TGTGCCAGCTCCCCCCCAACCGTCCGGGGAAGTGAGCAGTTCTTC
j_call: TRBJ1-2; v_call: TRBV7-9; d_call: .; clone_size: .; cdr3_aa: CASSLGVGHDYGYTF; cdr3_nt: TGTGCCAGCAGCTTAGGTGTGGGGCACGACTATGGCTACACCTTC
j_call: TRBJ2-1; v_call: TRBV9; d_call: TRBD2; clone_size: .; cdr3_aa: CASSVGLDDWGLAGVEWGYEQFF; cdr3_nt: TGTGCCAGCAGCGTAGGCCTCGACGACTGGGGACTAGCGGGAGTTGAATGGGGCTATGAGCAGTTCTTC
j_call: TRBJ1-1; v_call: TRBV30; d_call: .; clone_size: many; cdr3_aa: CAWSARGILSTEAFF; cdr3_nt: TGTGCCTGGAGTGCCAGGGGTATCTTATCCACTGAAGCTTTCTTT
j_call: TRBJ2-2; v_call: TRBV5-1; d_call: TRBD2; clone_size: .; cdr3_aa: CASREVAGVTGELFF; cdr3_nt: TGCGCCAGCAGAGAAGTAGCGGGAGTCACCGGGGAGCTGTTTTTT
j_call: TRBJ2-5; v_call: TRBV9; d_call: .; clone_size: few; cdr3_aa: CASSVTGAWGQETQYF; cdr3_nt: TGTGCCAGCAGCGTAACGGGAGCCTGGGGACAAGAGACCCAGTACTTC
j_call: TRBJ2-5; v_call: TRBV3-1; d_call: .; clone_size: .; cdr3_aa: CASSQDWSAETQYF; cdr3_nt: TGTGCCAGCAGCCAAGATTGGTCGGCAGAGACCCAGTACTTC
j_call: TRBJ2-3; v_call: TRBV24-1; d_call: TRBD2; clone_size: few; cdr3_aa: CATSARGITDTQYF; cdr3_nt: TGTGCCACCAGTGCGCGGGGGATCACAGATACGCAGTATTTT
j_call: TRBJ2-1; v_call: TRBV6-1; d_call: .; clone_size: .; cdr3_aa: CASSSRHTRVNEQFF; cdr3_nt: TGTGCCAGCAGTTCACGCCATACACGCGTCAATGAGCAGTTCTTC
j_call: TRBJ1-1; v_call: TRBV20-1; d_call: .; clone_size: .; cdr3_aa: CSAHQAFF; cdr3_nt: TGCAGTGCCCACCAAGCTTTCTTT
j_call: TRBJ1-2; v_call: TRBV24-1; d_call: .; clone_size: .; cdr3_aa: CATSDHSQAPGYGYTF; cdr3_nt: TGTGCCACCAGTGATCACTCACAGGCCCCTGGGTATGGCTACACCTTC
j_call: TRBJ2-7; v_call: TRBV4-2; d_call: .; clone_size: .; cdr3_aa: CASSHRDRGSEQYF; cdr3_nt: TGTGCCAGCAGCCACAGGGACCGAGGGAGCGAGCAGTACTTC
j_call: TRBJ1-6; v_call: TRBV2; d_call: .; clone_size: few; cdr3_aa: CASNPDSISPGLHF; cdr3_nt: TGTGCCAGCAACCCGGACAGTATTTCGCCGGGCCTCCACTTT
j_call: TRBJ2-7; v_call: TRBV11-2; d_call: .; clone_size: many; cdr3_aa: CASSLAPLINSGTSYEQYF; cdr3_nt: TGTGCCAGCAGCTTAGCACCCCTTATTAATAGCGGTACCTCCTACGAGCAGTACTTC
j_call: TRBJ2-1; v_call: TRBV6-1; d_call: .; clone_size: .; cdr3_aa: CASRAETYNEQFF; cdr3_nt: TGTGCCAGCAGGGCCGAGACTTACAATGAGCAGTTCTTC
j_call: TRBJ2-5; v_call: TRBV3-1; d_call: TRBD2; clone_size: .; cdr3_aa: CASSLGIIRREEQETQYF; cdr3_nt: TGTGCCAGCAGCCTTGGAATAATCAGGCGGGAGGAACAAGAGACCCAATACTTC
j_call: TRBJ1-1; v_call: TRBV7-9; d_call: TRBD1; clone_size: .; cdr3_aa: CASSPPLGQAVGTEAFF; cdr3_nt: TGTGCCAGCAGCCCGCCGTTGGGACAGGCAGTCGGAACTGAAGCTTTCTTT
j_call: TRBJ2-2; v_call: TRBV7-6; d_call: TRBD2; clone_size: few; cdr3_aa: CASSLAGTSATGELFF; cdr3_nt: TGTGCCAGCAGCCTCGCGGGTACTAGCGCCACCGGGGAGCTGTTTTTT
j_call: TRBJ2-2; v_call: TRBV28; d_call: .; clone_size: few; cdr3_aa: CASSPDYLGDTGELFF; cdr3_nt: TGTGCCAGCAGCCCGGACTATCTAGGGGACACCGGGGAGCTGTTTTTT